The clone carrying this TCR beta chain was recorded a few times. Antigen specificity is unknown. The data originate from a study of cytomegalovirus exposure and HLA in healthy donors. Notes on the study in general: A later analysis showed that HLA-associated TCR beta chains had undergone more clonal expansion than equally common others.

Researchers ran the PCR with 60 Vbeta and 13 Jbeta primers. Sequencing used immunoSEQ multiplex PCR; TCRdb keeps in-frame clones, though not all of them. Found here are 150,000 or so clones, around 79% of them singletons; the top ten hold around 2.8%. This CDR3 contains 16 residues. V lost 2 bases and J 4 bases, leaving 17 bases between the germline ends. Germline V gene data show CDR1 as MNHNY and CDR2 as SVGAGI (reference sequence). The gene calls are TRBV6-6 and TRBJ1-1; maybe TRBD1 (5 bases). The sequenced sample was PBMCs. The TCR was taken from a man aged 18 to 35 in good health and CMV-seronegative. CDR3 DNA sequence: TGTGCCAGCAGTTACCCGGGGGAGGGGCGCGTCACTGAAGCTTTCTTT. As protein: CASSYPGEGRVTEAFF.